This TCR beta chain was captured by sequencing in a study of shared clonotypes between healthy human individuals. Germline-derived CDR1 and CDR2 are SGHKS and YYEKEE (reference sequence). Trimming shortened V by 4 bases and J by 1 base, and 12 bases separated the two germline ends. This CDR3 is built from 14 residues. As concerns this clone: What it binds is not known.

Study results and limitations: Several donors shared around 5.1% of their naive CD4 clonotypes. Represented diversity, genetic and exposure-history alike, was limited by few donors.

Only in-frame clones appear in the TCRdb table, and some are missing; sequencing was by immunoSEQ multiplex PCR. The sample shows around 2,000,000 clones, roughly 95% of them seen only once. Selected positively for CCR7 and CD45RO-negative, naive CD8 cells excluded terminally differentiated effector memory CD45RA+ cells. Material: naive CD8+ T cells sorted from blood. This receptor was obtained from a man younger than 35 in good health. The V and J genes are TRBV5-5 and TRBJ2-7; maybe TRBD2 (5 bases). The CDR3: CASSPHPGSYEQYF. The CDR3 DNA sequence: TGTGCCAGCAGCCCCCATCCGGGGTCCTACGAGCAGTACTTC. Variable domain in full (rest from reference TRBV5-5 and TRBJ2-7): DAGVTQSPTHLIKTRGQQVTLRCSPISGHKSVSWYQQVLGQGPQFIFQYYEKEERGRGNFPDRFSARQFPNYSSELNVNALLLGDSALYLCASSPHPGSYEQYFGPGTRLTVT.